The rows below give T cell receptor beta chains drawn from one sample of a study of shared clonotypes between healthy human individuals. Sequencing used immunoSEQ multiplex PCR; TCRdb keeps in-frame clones, though not all of them. Among around 1.9 million clones listed, 85% to 95% were seen once. Source material: naive CD8+ T cells from PBMCs. The receptors come from a man aged 18 to 29 in good health. Some clones in this sample may be carry-over from other donors' samples. Each CDR3 is given with its conserved first and last residue. A D gene is named only where the DNA matches it firmly. A row's size may be missing; if present it is once, few, many or a size class.

J: TRBJ2-7; size: NA; D: TRBD1; V: TRBV5-1; DNA: TGCGCCAGCAGCGGACGGGACAGTTTCTACGAGCAGTACTTC; CDR3: CASSGRDSFYEQYF
J: TRBJ1-5; size: NA; D: NA; V: TRBV23-1; DNA: TGCGCCAGCAGTCAGGGTCTCGGTCCTGGATATCAGCCCCAGCATTTT; CDR3: CASSQGLGPGYQPQHF
J: TRBJ2-7; size: NA; D: NA; V: TRBV11-2; DNA: TGTGCCAGCAGCTTAGGGGGGGCGACAGGGTTCTACGAGCAGTACTTC; CDR3: CASSLGGATGFYEQYF
J: TRBJ2-1; size: NA; D: TRBD2; V: TRBV9; DNA: TGTGCCAGCAGCGCCTCGCGTCGGGGGGATGAGCAGTTCTTC; CDR3: CASSASRRGDEQFF
J: TRBJ2-7; size: NA; D: TRBD2; V: TRBV6-1; DNA: TGTGCCACCCGAGACGGGAGGAGCTCCTACGAGCAGTACTTC; CDR3: CATRDGRSSYEQYF
J: TRBJ1-3; size: NA; D: NA; V: TRBV5-6; DNA: TGTGCCAGCAGCGGCGAGGGCAGGGGCCCTGGAAACACCATATATTTT; CDR3: CASSGEGRGPGNTIYF
J: TRBJ1-1; size: few; D: NA; V: TRBV28; DNA: TGTGCCAGCAGCCTGGTGGAGGGGAACACTGAAGCTTTCTTT; CDR3: CASSLVEGNTEAFF
J: TRBJ1-2; size: NA; D: NA; V: TRBV13; DNA: TGTGCCAGCAGCTTCACCTCGGAGGGTTGGGACTATGGCTACACCTTC; CDR3: CASSFTSEGWDYGYTF
J: TRBJ1-3; size: NA; D: NA; V: TRBV27; DNA: TGTGCCAGCAGCCTCGACAGTGGAAACACCATATATTTT; CDR3: CASSLDSGNTIYF
J: TRBJ2-6; size: NA; D: TRBD1; V: TRBV18; DNA: TGTGCCAGCTCACCCACAGGGGTTGCAGGGGCCAACGTCCTGACTTTC; CDR3: CASSPTGVAGANVLTF
J: TRBJ1-1; size: NA; D: TRBD1; V: TRBV29-1; DNA: TGCAGCGCCGGCCCCCGGGACAGACGTCCGAAGAACACTGAAGCTTTCTTT; CDR3: CSAGPRDRRPKNTEAFF
J: TRBJ1-1; size: NA; D: NA; V: TRBV5-4; DNA: TGTGCCAGCAGCTCCCTTTTGAACACTGAAGCTTTCTTT; CDR3: CASSSLLNTEAFF
J: TRBJ1-2; size: NA; D: NA; V: TRBV27; DNA: TGTGCCAGCAGTTTCGGAGGTGGAGATGGCTACACCTTC; CDR3: CASSFGGGDGYTF
J: TRBJ2-2; size: NA; D: NA; V: TRBV2; DNA: TGTGCCAGCAGTGAATCAGAGAACACCGGGGAGCTGTTTTTT; CDR3: CASSESENTGELFF
J: TRBJ1-1; size: NA; D: NA; V: TRBV7-9; DNA: TGTGCCAGCAGCGGCCAGGAAAGGGTGAACACTGAAGCTTTCTTT; CDR3: CASSGQERVNTEAFF
J: TRBJ2-2; size: NA; D: NA; V: TRBV4-2; DNA: TGTGCCAGCAGCCAAGGGAGTCCTAGAAACACCGGGGAGCTGTTTTTT; CDR3: CASSQGSPRNTGELFF
J: TRBJ2-7; size: NA; D: NA; V: TRBV18; DNA: TGTGCCAGCTCACCACGCCCGAGCGACCTGACCTACGAGCAGTACTTC; CDR3: CASSPRPSDLTYEQYF
J: TRBJ1-2; size: NA; D: NA; V: TRBV19; DNA: TGTGCCAGTAGTATTTTCGGGCCTTCGTATGGCTACACCTTC; CDR3: CASSIFGPSYGYTF
J: TRBJ2-2; size: NA; D: TRBD1; V: TRBV27; DNA: TGTGCCAGCAGTTTAAATAACGGGGACAGGGGGCTCTGGGAGCTGTTTTTT; CDR3: CASSLNNGDRGLWELFF
J: TRBJ2-1; size: NA; D: TRBD2; V: TRBV5-1; DNA: TGCGCCAGCAGCTTGGCCCGGGAGGGCCCCTACAATGAGCAGTTCTTC; CDR3: CASSLAREGPYNEQFF
J: TRBJ1-2; size: NA; D: NA; V: TRBV5-1; DNA: TGCGCCAGCAGCTTGGAAGACGGTTATTCTGGCTACACCTTC; CDR3: CASSLEDGYSGYTF
J: TRBJ2-1; size: NA; D: NA; V: TRBV11-2; DNA: TGTGCCAGCAGCTTTCCCGTAACGGGAGTCTTATTCGGTGAGCAGTTCTTC; CDR3: CASSFPVTGVLFGEQFF
J: TRBJ2-1; size: NA; D: TRBD2; V: TRBV27; DNA: TGTGCCAGCAGTAGCACTAGCGGGGGGTACAATGAGCAGTTCTTC; CDR3: CASSSTSGGYNEQFF
J: TRBJ2-2; size: NA; D: NA; V: TRBV5-1; DNA: TGCGCCAGCAGCTTTACGCACACCGGGGAGCTGTTTTTT; CDR3: CASSFTHTGELFF
J: TRBJ2-3; size: NA; D: TRBD1; V: TRBV30; DNA: TGTGCCTGGAGGGCCAGGGGGATTAGCACAGATACGCAGTATTTT; CDR3: CAWRARGISTDTQYF
J: TRBJ2-7; size: NA; D: TRBD2; V: TRBV15; DNA: TGTGCCACCAGAGGAGAAGGGACTAGCGGCTACGAGCAGTACTTC; CDR3: CATRGEGTSGYEQYF
J: TRBJ2-1; size: NA; D: TRBD2; V: TRBV7-9; DNA: TGTGCCAGCAGCCCCACCGGGACTAGGTACAATGAGCAGTTCTTC; CDR3: CASSPTGTRYNEQFF
J: TRBJ1-1; size: NA; D: NA; V: TRBV6-6; DNA: TGTGCCAGCAGTTACTCGAGGAGGGAGTTGGACACTGAAGCTTTCTTT; CDR3: CASSYSRRELDTEAFF
J: TRBJ1-2; size: NA; D: NA; V: TRBV28; DNA: TGTGCCAGCAGTTTAAGGTGGTGGGGAGACACCTTC; CDR3: CASSLRWWGDTF
J: TRBJ2-3; size: NA; D: TRBD2; V: TRBV18; DNA: TGTGCCAGCTCACCAAATGGGGGGGTAACAGATACGCAGTATTTT; CDR3: CASSPNGGVTDTQYF
J: TRBJ2-3; size: NA; D: NA; V: TRBV9; DNA: TGTGCCAGCAGCGTAGCGGGAGCGTACACAGATACGCAGTATTTT; CDR3: CASSVAGAYTDTQYF
J: TRBJ2-7; size: once; D: NA; V: TRBV19; DNA: TGTGCCAGTAGTCGACTCCAAAATTCATTTCCCGAGCAGTACTTC; CDR3: CASSRLQNSFPEQYF
J: TRBJ2-7; size: NA; D: NA; V: TRBV27; DNA: TGTGCCAGCAGTTTAACAGTATCCTACGAGCAGTACTTC; CDR3: CASSLTVSYEQYF
J: TRBJ2-7; size: NA; D: TRBD2; V: TRBV28; DNA: TGTGCCAGCAGTTGGAGCGGGAGCTCTTACGAGCAGTACTTC; CDR3: CASSWSGSSYEQYF
J: TRBJ2-3; size: NA; D: TRBD2; V: TRBV27; DNA: TGTGCCAGCAACCCACTAGCGAGCCCCCCGGATACGCAGTATTTT; CDR3: CASNPLASPPDTQYF
J: TRBJ2-1; size: NA; D: TRBD2; V: TRBV10-3; DNA: TGTGCCATCAGTGACCCGGGAGGCCCTTACAATGAGCAGTTCTTC; CDR3: CAISDPGGPYNEQFF
J: TRBJ1-1; size: NA; D: NA; V: TRBV5-1; DNA: TGCGCCAGCAGCTTGTGGTACGGAGACACTGAAGCTTTCTTT; CDR3: CASSLWYGDTEAFF
J: TRBJ1-2; size: NA; D: NA; V: TRBV4-3; DNA: TGCGCCAGCAGCCCCTCGGACAGTGTCACCATCTATGGCTACACCTTC; CDR3: CASSPSDSVTIYGYTF
J: TRBJ1-1; size: NA; D: NA; V: TRBV4-1; DNA: TGCGCCAGCAGCCCCAAAGGAGACACTGAAGCTTTCTTT; CDR3: CASSPKGDTEAFF
J: TRBJ2-5; size: NA; D: NA; V: TRBV7-6; DNA: TGTGCCAGCAGCTTAGCCGGAGCCTTCCAAGAGACCCAGTACTTC; CDR3: CASSLAGAFQETQYF
J: TRBJ2-7; size: NA; D: NA; V: TRBV7-9; DNA: TGTGCCAGCAGCTTAGCGGTCTCCGGCGAGCAGTACTTC; CDR3: CASSLAVSGEQYF
J: TRBJ1-4; size: NA; D: NA; V: TRBV27; DNA: TGTGCCAGCGCTTACGGCGGAGTTGGAGAAAAACTGTTTTTT; CDR3: CASAYGGVGEKLFF
J: TRBJ2-7; size: NA; D: NA; V: TRBV29-1; DNA: TGCAGCGCTGGTCCCGGGACGTTATACGAGCAGTACTTC; CDR3: CSAGPGTLYEQYF
J: TRBJ2-7; size: NA; D: TRBD2; V: TRBV10-2; DNA: TGCGCCAGTGGACTAGCGGGAAAGTACGAGCAGTACTTC; CDR3: CASGLAGKYEQYF
J: TRBJ2-3; size: NA; D: NA; V: TRBV5-4; DNA: TGTGCCAGCAGCATGGAACCCACAGATACGCAGTATTTT; CDR3: CASSMEPTDTQYF
J: TRBJ1-2; size: NA; D: NA; V: TRBV27; DNA: TGTGCCAGCAGTCCCTCCGTTGGGGGAGTTAACTATGGCTACACCTTC; CDR3: CASSPSVGGVNYGYTF
J: TRBJ1-3; size: NA; D: NA; V: TRBV10-2; DNA: TGCGCCAGCAGTGAAGGCGGCTCTGGAAACACCATATATTTT; CDR3: CASSEGGSGNTIYF
J: TRBJ2-3; size: NA; D: NA; V: TRBV2; DNA: TGTGCCAGCTCCGAAGATCGAGGAGGGACGCAGTATTTT; CDR3: CASSEDRGGTQYF
J: TRBJ2-7; size: NA; D: NA; V: TRBV27; DNA: TGTGCCAGCAGTCCTTTTCCCACCTACGAGCAGTACTTC; CDR3: CASSPFPTYEQYF
J: TRBJ1-1; size: NA; D: NA; V: TRBV27; DNA: TGTGCCAGCAGTTTATCGGGGGGGGTGAGGAACACTGAAGCTTTCTTT; CDR3: CASSLSGGVRNTEAFF
J: TRBJ1-2; size: NA; D: NA; V: TRBV27; DNA: TGTGCCAGCACCGCAACGGGCGGGGCCGGCTATGGCTACACCTTC; CDR3: CASTATGGAGYGYTF
J: TRBJ2-7; size: few; D: NA; V: TRBV27; DNA: TGTGCCAGCAGTTTACTACAGGGAAACGAGCAGTACTTC; CDR3: CASSLLQGNEQYF
J: TRBJ2-5; size: NA; D: TRBD1; V: TRBV7-3; DNA: TGTGCCAGCAGCCTAACAGGGGTCCGACAAGAGACCCAGTACTTC; CDR3: CASSLTGVRQETQYF
J: TRBJ1-5; size: NA; D: NA; V: TRBV27; DNA: TGTGCCAGCAGTCCTCTGGGGATTAGCAATCAGCCCCAGCATTTT; CDR3: CASSPLGISNQPQHF